These 20 T cell receptor beta chains were all obtained from the same sample, sequenced in a study of blood T cell repertoires in COVID-19. The protocol was immunoSEQ multiplex PCR, while the TCRdb copy is restricted to in-frame clones and leaves out a portion. The sample records approximately 180,000 clones, about 91% being singletons. The specimen sequenced was peripheral blood. The receptors were gathered from a woman in her 50s with acute or convalescent COVID-19.

The rearrangement links TRBV3-1 (or the pseudogene TRBV3-2) to TRBJ2-1; D gene ambiguous. Germline CDR1 is LGHDT and CDR2 is YNNKEL (reference sequence). Trimming cost V 4 bases and J 0 bases, with 13 bases left between them. This CDR3 has 16 amino acids. The CDR3 bases are TGTGCCAGCAGCCCTTCTCAGCGTGGCTCCTACAATGAGCAGTTCTTC. It is translated as CASSPSQRGSYNEQFF.

The chain couples TRBV7-3 to TRBJ1-1; the D is unclear. Trimming cost V 2 bases and J 0 bases, with 4 bases left between them. Germline CDR1 and CDR2: SGHTA and FQGTGA. The CDR3 spans 13 residues. The CDR3 protein is CASSLGMNTEAFF. CDR3 DNA: TGTGCCAGCAGCTTAGGCATGAACACTGAAGCTTTCTTT.

The chain links TRBV12-3 or TRBV12-4 to TRBJ2-4; no definite D call. Trimming removed 3 bases at V and 4 bases at J, with 7 bases between. The length of the CDR3 is 13 residues. The DNA of the CDR3 is TGTGCCAGCAGTTTGGAGCAGAAAAACATTCAGTACTTC. It codes for CASSLEQKNIQYF.

This chain links TRBV3-1 (or the pseudogene TRBV3-2) with TRBJ1-6, with 7 bases fitting TRBD1. Germline CDR1 and CDR2: LGHDT and YNNKEL (reference sequence). CDR3 size: 14 residues. Germline trimming cut 4 bases from V and 7 bases from J; bases unmatched to any gene: 4. In DNA, the CDR3 is TGTGCCAGCAGCCCTCGACAGGGAAATTCACCCCTCCACTTT. Protein: CASSPRQGNSPLHF.

Notes on this clone: Other DNA sequences within the sample encode an identical CDR3. The J gene is TRBJ1-2, the V gene TRBV19; 9 nucleotides align to TRBD1. The CDR3 contains 15 residues. The germline gives CDR1 LNHDA, CDR2 SQIVND (reference sequence). V dropped 7 bases and J dropped 0; count of bases not matched to a gene: 6. The CDR3 reads CASTPTGGTNYGYTF. The CDR3 bases are TGTGCCAGTACTCCGACAGGGGGGACTAACTATGGCTACACCTTC.

The V and J genes are TRBV24-1 and TRBJ2-1, with a tentative D call TRBD2 (7 bases). Trimming shortened V by 2 bases and J by 5 bases, and 15 bases separated the two germline ends. Per the germline V gene, CDR1 is KGHDR and CDR2 is SFDVKD. The CDR3 runs 16 residues. This chain's CDR3 is CATSDYSGPGDNEQFF. DNA for the CDR3: TGTGCCACCAGTGATTATAGCGGGCCAGGGGACAATGAGCAGTTCTTC.

J is TRBJ1-2 and V is TRBV7-8; D gene ambiguous. Germline assignment: CDR1 SGHVS and CDR2 FQNEAQ. This CDR3 is built from 12 residues. Trimming shortened V by 4 bases and J by 8 bases, and 11 bases separated the two germline ends. The DNA of the CDR3 is TGTGCCAGCAGCTCCGGTTGGGAGGGCTACACCTTC. Amino acids: CASSSGWEGYTF. Complete variable domain (other parts from reference TRBV7-8 and TRBJ1-2): GAGVSQSPRYKVAKRGQDVALRCDPISGHVSLFWYQQALGQGPEFLTYFQNEAQLDKSGLPSDRFFAERPEGSVSTLKIQRTQQEDSAVYLCASSSGWEGYTFGSGTRLTVV.

This chain uses TRBV5-1 with TRBJ2-2; a possible D gene is TRBD1 (6 bases). In germline, CDR1 is SGHRS, CDR2 YFSETQ. This CDR3 region has 15 residues. V lost 1 base and J lost 0, with 7 bases in between. CDR3 DNA: TGCGCCAGCAGCTTGACAGGGTCGAACACCGGGGAGCTGTTTTTT. Protein: CASSLTGSNTGELFF.

The rearrangement uses TRBV30 and TRBJ2-7; no clear D. CDR3 length: 11 amino acids. Germline loops: CDR1 GTSNPN, CDR2 SVGIG (reference sequence). V was cut by 4 bases and J by 3 bases, with 7 bases left in between. CDR3 residues: CAWTVGYEQYF. The CDR3 nucleotides read TGTGCCTGGACTGTCGGCTACGAGCAGTACTTC.

The chain couples TRBV7-2 to TRBJ1-2, with a possible D match to TRBD1 (6 bases). The CDR3 is made up of 14 amino acids. Per germline, CDR1 SGHTA and CDR2 FQGNSA. V dropped 7 bases and J dropped 2 bases, with 14 bases sitting between them. For the CDR3, the DNA is TGTGCCAGCACAGGACAGAAGGCAAACTATGGCTACACCTTC. Its protein product is CASTGQKANYGYTF.

The chain employs TRBV2 and TRBJ1-2; the match to TRBD1 covers 7 bases. The V segment lost 7 bases and the J segment 1 base; nucleotides outside the gene matches: 9. The CDR3 is 15 residues long. CDR1 is SNHLY and CDR2 is FYNNEI in the germline V gene. CDR3 protein: CASTQGTPFNYGYTF. The CDR3 DNA follows: TGTGCCAGCACACAGGGGACTCCCTTTAACTATGGCTACACCTTC.

The V call is TRBV19, the J call TRBJ1-6; D is uncertain. CDR1 LNHDA and CDR2 SQIVND come from the germline V gene (reference sequence). Trimming removed 3 bases from V and 9 bases from J, with 6 bases in between. The length of the CDR3 is 12 residues. CDR3 in DNA: TGTGCCAGTAGTATCTCCGGTTCACCCCTCCACTTT. It is translated as CASSISGSPLHF.

J is TRBJ1-2 and V is TRBV14; D remains ambiguous. This CDR3 is 13 amino acids long. V lost 4 bases and J 3 bases, leaving 9 bases between the germline ends. CDR1 and CDR2 (germline): SGHDN, FVKESK. The CDR3 region has the DNA TGTGCCAGCAGCCTAAATGTCGACTATGGCTACACCTTC. Its translation: CASSLNVDYGYTF. Filled out from reference TRBV14 and TRBJ1-2, the complete variable domain reads EAGVTQFPSHSVIEKGQTVTLRCDPISGHDNLYWYRRVMGKEIKFLLHFVKESKQDESGMPNNRFLAERTGGTYSTLKVQPAELEDSGVYFCASSLNVDYGYTFGSGTRLTVV.

This clone showed up just once. V and J are TRBV2 and TRBJ2-7, with D tentatively TRBD2 (6 bases). The CDR3 consists of 12 residues. The germline V gene encodes CDR1 SNHLY and CDR2 FYNNEI. V lost 6 bases and J lost 11, with 17 bases in between. Written as DNA, the CDR3 is TGTGCCAGCAGCGCCTTGAGCCGGAGGGAGTACTTC. Its translation: CASSALSRREYF.

This sequence joins TRBV7-9 and TRBJ1-5; TRBD1 matches at 7 bases. V dropped 2 bases and J dropped 1; count of bases not matched to a gene: 5. The V gene's germline CDR1 is SEHNR and CDR2 FQNEAQ (reference sequence). CDR3 length equals 16 residues. The CDR3 protein is CASSLSRQGSNQPQHF. For the CDR3, the DNA is TGTGCCAGCAGCTTAAGTAGACAGGGCAGCAATCAGCCCCAGCATTTT. Combining the CDR3 with reference TRBV7-9 and TRBJ1-5 gives the whole variable domain DTGVSQNPRHKITKRGQNVTFRCDPISEHNRLYWYRQTLGQGPEFLTYFQNEAQLEKSRLLSDRFSAERPKGSFSTLEIQRTEQGDSAMYLCASSLSRQGSNQPQHFGDGTRLSIL.

The V call is TRBV5-6, the J call TRBJ2-5; D gene ambiguous. Germline V CDR1 and CDR2: SGHDT, YYEEEE. The CDR3 is made up of 13 amino acids. The V end was cut by 1 base, the J end by 2 bases, with 6 bases between. The CDR3 reads CASSLYSQETQYF. DNA for the CDR3: TGTGCCAGCAGCTTGTACTCTCAAGAGACCCAGTACTTC. Together with reference TRBV5-6 and TRBJ2-5, the CDR3 gives the full variable domain: DAGVTQSPTHLIKTRGQQVTLRCSPKSGHDTVSWYQQALGQGPQFIFQYYEEEERQRGNFPDRFSGHQFPNYSSELNVNALLLGDSALYLCASSLYSQETQYFGPGTRLLVL.

Only a few counts were recorded for this clone. The chain combines TRBV5-8 with TRBJ2-3, with D tentatively TRBD2 (6 bases). V lost 1 base, J lost 1 base, and 10 bases lay in between. The CDR3 is 15 amino acids. CDR1 and CDR2 (germline): SGHTS, YDEGEE. The CDR3, as DNA: TGTGCCAGCAGCTTGTACTGGAGGGGCACAGATACGCAGTATTTT. This gives the protein CASSLYWRGTDTQYF. Using reference TRBV5-8 and TRBJ2-3 for the parts outside the CDR3, the full variable domain is EAGVTQSPTHLIKTRGQQATLRCSPISGHTSVYWYQQALGLGLQFLLWYDEGEERNRGNFPPRFSGRQFPNYSSELNVNALELEDSALYLCASSLYWRGTDTQYFGPGTRLTVL.

The chain is built from TRBV5-1 and TRBJ1-1, with D uncertain. The CDR3 spans 14 residues. The germline V gene encodes CDR1 SGHRS and CDR2 YFSETQ. V gave up 0 bases and J gave up 4 bases, with 10 bases separating them. CDR3 loop: CASSLVLSSTEAFF. The CDR3 DNA follows: TGCGCCAGCAGCTTGGTACTGTCGTCCACTGAAGCTTTCTTT.

The CDR3 protein is CASGVGLAVNYEQYF. The DNA for the CDR3 is TGTGCTAGTGGAGTAGGACTAGCGGTTAATTACGAGCAGTACTTC. The V and J genes are TRBV12-5 and TRBJ2-7; 10 bases match TRBD2. The V gene's germline CDR1 is LGHNT and CDR2 FRNRAP. The CDR3 is made up of 15 amino acids. After removal of 6 bases from V and 4 bases from J, the junction contained 9 bases not matched to a gene.

This sequence joins TRBV7-9 and TRBJ1-1, with 7 nucleotides matching TRBD1. The trim removed 5 bases at V and 7 bases at J, leaving 13 bases unmatched. Germline V gene lookup returns CDR1 SEHNR and CDR2 FQNEAQ (reference sequence). The CDR3 covers 15 residues. CDR3 DNA: TGTGCCAGCAGCCTCCCCCCGACAGGGTCCAGTGAAGCTTTCTTT. It specifies CASSLPPTGSSEAFF.